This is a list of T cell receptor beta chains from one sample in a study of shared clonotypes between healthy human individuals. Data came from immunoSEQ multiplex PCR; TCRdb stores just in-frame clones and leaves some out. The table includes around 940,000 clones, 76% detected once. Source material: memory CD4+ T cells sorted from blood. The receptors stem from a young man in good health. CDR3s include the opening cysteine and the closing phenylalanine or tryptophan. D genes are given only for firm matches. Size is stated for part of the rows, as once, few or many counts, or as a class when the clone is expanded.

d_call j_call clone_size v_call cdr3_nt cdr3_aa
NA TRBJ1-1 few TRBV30 TGTGCCTGGAGCAGACAGAGAAACACTGAAGCTTTCTTT CAWSRQRNTEAFF
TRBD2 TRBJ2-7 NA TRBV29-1 TGCAGCGTCAGGCCCGGGACTAGCCAGGGCGAGCAGTACTTC CSVRPGTSQGEQYF
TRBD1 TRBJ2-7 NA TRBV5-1 TGCGCCAGCAGCTTGGGACAGGGGGTGTCCTACGAGCAGTACTTC CASSLGQGVSYEQYF
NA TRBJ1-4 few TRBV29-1 TGCAGCGTTGATGGGGTTTCTAATGAAAAACTGTTTTTT CSVDGVSNEKLFF
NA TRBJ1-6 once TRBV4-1 TGCGCCAGCAGCCAAGATGTCGCAGGGCCGAATTCACCCCTCCACTTT CASSQDVAGPNSPLHF
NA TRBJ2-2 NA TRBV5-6 TGTGCCAGCAATGAGGGAGCCGGGGAGCTGTTTTTT CASNEGAGELFF
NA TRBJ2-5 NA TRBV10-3 TGTGCCATCAGTGCGGGCGGAGAGACCCAGTACTTC CAISAGGETQYF
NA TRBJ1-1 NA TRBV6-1 TGTGCCAGCAGTGAAATTAGCCAAAGGACGGACCCTAACACTGAAGCTTTCTTT CASSEISQRTDPNTEAFF
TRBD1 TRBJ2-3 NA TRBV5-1 TGCGCCAGCAGGGCGGGACAGGGCACAGATACGCAGTATTTT CASRAGQGTDTQYF
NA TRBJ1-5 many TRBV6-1 TGTGCCAGCAAGGGAGTGGAGTATAATCAGCCCCAGCATTTT CASKGVEYNQPQHF
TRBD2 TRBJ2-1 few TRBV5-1 TGCGCCAGCAGCGGGCGGGGGTCTTTAAATGAGCAGTTCTTC CASSGRGSLNEQFF
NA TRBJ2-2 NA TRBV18 TGTGCCAGCTCACCACCGGCCAGCACCGGGGAGCTGTTTTTT CASSPPASTGELFF
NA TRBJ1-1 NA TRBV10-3 TGTGCCATCTCCATTTCAAGGGACACTGAAGCTTTCTTT CAISISRDTEAFF
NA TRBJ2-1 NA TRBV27 TGTGCCAGCAGTTTGTCCTCCTATTCCTCCTCCGGGCAGTTCTTC CASSLSSYSSSGQFF
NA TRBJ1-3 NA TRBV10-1 TGCGCCAGCAGTGAACGGCGGCAGGGCGGAAACACCATATATTTT CASSERRQGGNTIYF
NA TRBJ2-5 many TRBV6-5 TGTGCCAGCAGTTACAATTTGGCAGCCCAAGAGACCCAGTACTTC CASSYNLAAQETQYF
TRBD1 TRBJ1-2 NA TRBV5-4 TGTGCCAGCAGCTCAGGGGGGAGGGCGGTTGGCTACACCTTC CASSSGGRAVGYTF
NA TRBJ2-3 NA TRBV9 TGTGCCAGCAGCTTCGGACTCCTAGGTACAGATACGCAGTATTTT CASSFGLLGTDTQYF
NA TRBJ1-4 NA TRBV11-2 TGTGCCAGCAGCTTATCTGGAGTGTGGACTGTTAATGAAAAACTGTTTTTT CASSLSGVWTVNEKLFF
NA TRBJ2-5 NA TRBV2 TGTGCCAGCAGTGGGACAGAGACCCAGTACTTC CASSGTETQYF
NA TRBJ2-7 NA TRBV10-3 TGTGCCATCGGTGCAGGGAACGAGCAGTACTTC CAIGAGNEQYF
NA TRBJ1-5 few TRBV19 TGTGCCAGTAGGTCCTCGGAGACAGGAGACTATAGCAATCAGCCCCAGCATTTT CASRSSETGDYSNQPQHF
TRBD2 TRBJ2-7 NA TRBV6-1 TGTGCCAGCAGTGAACCGGGACTAGCGGGGGGTCGCGAGCAGTACTTC CASSEPGLAGGREQYF
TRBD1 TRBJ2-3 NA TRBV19 TGTGCCAGTAACGACAGGGGCACAGATACGCAGTATTTT CASNDRGTDTQYF
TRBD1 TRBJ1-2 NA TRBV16 TGTGCCAGCAGCCAATCGACAGGGAACTATGGCTACACCTTC CASSQSTGNYGYTF
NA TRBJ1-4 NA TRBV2 TGTGCCAGCAGTGAAAATAATTCCGGGGAACTGTTTTTT CASSENNSGELFF
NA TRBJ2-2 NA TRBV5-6 TGTGCCAGCAGCCTTAGCACCGGGGAGCTGTTTTTT CASSLSTGELFF
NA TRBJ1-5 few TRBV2 TGTGCCAGCAGTGAAGGCTTTGGGGCCCCCCAGCATTTT CASSEGFGAPQHF
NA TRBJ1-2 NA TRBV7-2 TGTGCCAGCAGCTTAGGAGTAGCCAGAGCTAACTATGGCTACACCTTC CASSLGVARANYGYTF
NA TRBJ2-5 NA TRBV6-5 TGTGCCACCGGACGGGACCAAGAGACCCAGTACTTC CATGRDQETQYF
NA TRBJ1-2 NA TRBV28 TGTGCCAGCAGTGTTCCCAGGGACTATGGCTACACCTTC CASSVPRDYGYTF
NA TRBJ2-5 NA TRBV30 TGTGCCTGGAGTCAGTCGGTGGAGACCCAGTACTTC CAWSQSVETQYF
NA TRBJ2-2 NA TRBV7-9 TGTGCCAGCAGCTTATTTGGGGAGCTGTTTTTT CASSLFGELFF
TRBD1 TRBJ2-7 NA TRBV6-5 TGTGCCAGCAGTAGCCGGGACAGGGTACGCGAGCAGTACTTC CASSSRDRVREQYF
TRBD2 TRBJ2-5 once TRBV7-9 TGTGCCAGCAGTCCGGGGGGACTAGCTGAAGAGACCCAGTACTTC CASSPGGLAEETQYF
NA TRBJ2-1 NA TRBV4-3 TGCGCCAGCAGCCAAGGCCGGGGACTCTACAATGAGCAGTTCTTC CASSQGRGLYNEQFF
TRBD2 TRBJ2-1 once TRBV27 TGTGCCAGCAGCCTACTAGCGGGAGAGCGAAAACTATATAATGAGCAGTTCTTC CASSLLAGERKLYNEQFF
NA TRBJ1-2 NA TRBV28 TGTGCCAGCAGTTTATTGGGGTATGGCTACACCTTC CASSLLGYGYTF
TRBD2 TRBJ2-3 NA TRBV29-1 TGCAGCGTTGACGGCGGGAGCGCAGATACGCAGTATTTT CSVDGGSADTQYF
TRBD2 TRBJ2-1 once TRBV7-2 TGTGCCAGCAGCTTAGGGGGCGGGGGACCCTACAATGAGCAGTTCTTC CASSLGGGGPYNEQFF
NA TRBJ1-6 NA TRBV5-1 TGCGCCAGCAGCTTGGCCTGGAATGAGCCCCTCCACTTT CASSLAWNEPLHF
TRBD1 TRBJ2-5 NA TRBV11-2 TGTGCCACCCAAGAGGACAGGAGACAAGAGACCCAGTACTTC CATQEDRRQETQYF